This T cell receptor (beta chain) was sequenced in a study of a mutant IDH1 vaccine in newly diagnosed glioma. About the research overall: Treated patients showed a male proportion of about 60%, a female proportion of roughly 38%, and a mean age of about 44 years. V12 took place at week 35, and V13 at week 47.

Sequenced by immunoSEQ multiplex PCR; TCRdb stores in-frame clones only, minus some. The sample includes around 60,000 clones, roughly 80% seen only once; the top ten take 3.5% to 4%. Trimming pared 5 bases from V and 3 bases from J, leaving 17 bases between. Germline CDR1 is SEHNR and CDR2 is FQNEAQ (reference sequence). This CDR3 comprises 16 residues. Noted time point: week 47, end of study. The investigators gave 300 ug of mutant IDH1 20-mer peptide in each vaccine dose, together with topical imiquimod. Donors had new IDH1-mutant astrocytomas of WHO grade 3 or 4 (ATRX-lost). Concerning this clone itself: Its antigen is currently unknown.

The source material was PBMCs, sampled from a glioma patient whose treatment included an IDH1 peptide vaccine. This chain connects TRBV7-9 to TRBJ2-1; weak D call: TRBD2 (6 bases). This clonotype was obtained from a man aged 30-40 years with glioma. The CDR3 reads CASSLRDGGFYNEQFF. The CDR3, as DNA: TGTGCCAGCAGCCTTAGAGACGGGGGATTCTACAATGAGCAGTTCTTC. Based on the CDR3 plus reference TRBV7-9 and TRBJ2-1, the full variable domain is DTGVSQNPRHKITKRGQNVTFRCDPISEHNRLYWYRQTLGQGPEFLTYFQNEAQLEKSRLLSDRFSAERPKGSFSTLEIQRTEQGDSAMYLCASSLRDGGFYNEQFFGPGTRLTVL.